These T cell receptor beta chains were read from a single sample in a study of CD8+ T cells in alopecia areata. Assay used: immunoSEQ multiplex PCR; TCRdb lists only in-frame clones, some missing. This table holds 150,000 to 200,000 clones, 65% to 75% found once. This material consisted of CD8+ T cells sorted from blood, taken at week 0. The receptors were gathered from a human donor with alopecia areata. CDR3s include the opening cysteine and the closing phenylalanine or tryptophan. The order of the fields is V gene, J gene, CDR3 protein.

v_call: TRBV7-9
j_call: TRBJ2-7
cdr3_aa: CASSARVYEQYF

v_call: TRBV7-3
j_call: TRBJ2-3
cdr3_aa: CASSSSGTDTQYF

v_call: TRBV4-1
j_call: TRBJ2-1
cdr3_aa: CASSLVRWGRGNEQFF

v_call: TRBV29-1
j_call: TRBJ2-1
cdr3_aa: CSVVVALPHEQFF

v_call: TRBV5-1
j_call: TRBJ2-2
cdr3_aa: CATYKGGSGELFF

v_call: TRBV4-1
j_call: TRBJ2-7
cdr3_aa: CASSQVIDRAYEQYF

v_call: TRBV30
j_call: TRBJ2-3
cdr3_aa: CAWSSHSGGGSSSTDTQYF

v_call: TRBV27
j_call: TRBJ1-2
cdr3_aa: CASSPPGQGYYGYTF

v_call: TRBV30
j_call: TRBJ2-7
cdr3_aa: CAWIPDPGTPSYEQYF

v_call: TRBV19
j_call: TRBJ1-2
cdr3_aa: CASTPGQFVDGYTF

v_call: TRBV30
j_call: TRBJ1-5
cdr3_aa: CAWSVLGISNQPQHF

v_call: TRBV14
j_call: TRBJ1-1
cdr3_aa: CASSHQTPSPEAFF

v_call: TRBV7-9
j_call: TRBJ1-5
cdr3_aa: CASSEGRAQPQHF

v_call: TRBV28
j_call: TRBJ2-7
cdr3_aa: CASSPRGYEQYF

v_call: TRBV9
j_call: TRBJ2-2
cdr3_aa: CASSMGQSLTGELFF

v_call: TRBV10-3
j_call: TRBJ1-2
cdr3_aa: CAISEFTDGAEGYTF

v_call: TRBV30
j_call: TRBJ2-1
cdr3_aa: CAWTGTSAYNEQFF

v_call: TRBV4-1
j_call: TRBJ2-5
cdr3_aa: CASSHTSGSGETQYF

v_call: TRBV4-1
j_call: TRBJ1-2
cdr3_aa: CASTLTITVDGYTF

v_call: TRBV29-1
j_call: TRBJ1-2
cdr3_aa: CSVDAGGNYGYTF

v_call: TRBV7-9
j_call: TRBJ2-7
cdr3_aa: CASNFQDYEQYF

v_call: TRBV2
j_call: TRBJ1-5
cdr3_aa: CASSQVLPGLYSNQPQHF

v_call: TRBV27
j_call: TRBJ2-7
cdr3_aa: CASDPGQVSYEQYF

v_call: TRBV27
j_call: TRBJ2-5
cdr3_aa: CASSGWTTGTETQYF

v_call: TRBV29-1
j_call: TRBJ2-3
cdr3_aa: CSVAREARQYF

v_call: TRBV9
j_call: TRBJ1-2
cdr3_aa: CASSPGTSGGYTF

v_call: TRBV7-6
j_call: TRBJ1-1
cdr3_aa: CASSLAQVSLEAFF

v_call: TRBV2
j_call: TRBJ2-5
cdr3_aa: CASRSGGRVETQYF

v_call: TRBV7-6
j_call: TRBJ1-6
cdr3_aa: CASSLRLTGNSPLHF

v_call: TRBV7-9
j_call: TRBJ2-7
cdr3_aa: CASSSAYEQYF

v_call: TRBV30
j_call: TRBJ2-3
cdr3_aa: CAWSVELMGASLTDTQYF

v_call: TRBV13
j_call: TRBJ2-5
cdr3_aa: CASSLAPETGSGETQYF

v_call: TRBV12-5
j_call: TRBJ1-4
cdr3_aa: CASGFDTTNEKLFF

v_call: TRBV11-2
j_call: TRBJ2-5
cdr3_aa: CASSPQGQGEETQYF

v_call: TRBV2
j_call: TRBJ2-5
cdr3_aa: CADRRQETQYF

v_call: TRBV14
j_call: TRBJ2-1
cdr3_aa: CASSHRVRNEQFF

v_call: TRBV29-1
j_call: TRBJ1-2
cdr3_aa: CSVVPTGPYGYTF

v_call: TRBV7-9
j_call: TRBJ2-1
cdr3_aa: CASQTAPRTSGGSEQFF

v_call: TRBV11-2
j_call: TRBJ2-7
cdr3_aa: CASSTTRVADQQYF

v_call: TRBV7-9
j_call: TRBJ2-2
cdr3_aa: CASSSDRGTGELFF

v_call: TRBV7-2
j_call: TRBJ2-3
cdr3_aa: CASSRRAGKTDTQYF

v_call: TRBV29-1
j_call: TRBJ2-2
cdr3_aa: CSVEEASGELFF

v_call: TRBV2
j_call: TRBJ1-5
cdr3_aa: CASSRNSNQPQHF

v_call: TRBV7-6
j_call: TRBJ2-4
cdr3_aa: CASSPEFLLAKNIQYF

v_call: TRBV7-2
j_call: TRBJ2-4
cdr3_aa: CASSPGSGHAKNIQYF

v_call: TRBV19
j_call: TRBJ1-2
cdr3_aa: CASISSAYGYTF